What follows are 19 T cell receptor beta chains derived from one specimen sequenced in a study of early T cells in non-severe SARS-CoV-2 infection. From the 5' RACE reads, TCRdb called clonotypes with MiXCR, one entry per CDR3 protein. The sample has 70,000 or so distinct CDR3 sequences, about 9.4% seen once. Sample: whole blood, taken at baseline. The receptors come from an adult who was a healthcare worker with PCR-confirmed SARS-CoV-2 infection or an uninfected control (not recorded which).

This clonotype showed up many times. The chain has TRBV2 and TRBJ2-2; D ambiguous. Trimming took off 7 bases at V and 8 bases at J, with 20 bases between the two ends. This CDR3 region has 15 residues. Germline V CDR1 and CDR2: SNHLY, FYNNEI. This chain's CDR3 is CASNFYGLSSGELFF. In DNA form, the CDR3 reads TGTGCCAGCAACTTTTATGGCCTTTCCTCGGGGGAGCTGTTTTTT.

The J gene is TRBJ2-1, the V gene TRBV11-2; 7 bases line up with TRBD1. V dropped 6 bases and J dropped 0; count of bases not matched to a gene: 5. This CDR3 spans 15 amino acids. Germline assignment: CDR1 SGHAT and CDR2 FQNNGV. The CDR3 region has the DNA TGTGCCAGCAGTACCACAGGGGACTCCTACAATGAGCAGTTCTTC. This sequence encodes CASSTTGDSYNEQFF.

Only a few counts were recorded for this clonotype. This chain connects TRBV2 to TRBJ1-2; unclear D gene. Trimming removed 1 base from V and 4 bases from J, with 13 bases in between. Looked up from germline, CDR1 is SNHLY and CDR2 is FYNNEI. The length of the CDR3 is 15 residues. CDR3 sequence: CASSEEVGTLYGYTF. The DNA for the CDR3 is TGTGCCAGCAGTGAAGAGGTGGGAACCCTCTATGGCTACACCTTC.

This clonotype has a count of ten or more. The gene calls are TRBV5-4 and TRBJ2-7; D unresolved. Trimming took off 0 bases at V and 0 bases at J, with 7 bases between the two ends. Germline CDR1 reads SGHNT; CDR2 reads YYREEE (reference sequence). This CDR3 has 14 amino acids. The CDR3 bases are TGTGCCAGCAGCTTGGAGATCAGCTCCTACGAGCAGTACTTC. Its protein is CASSLEISSYEQYF.

This clonotype was observed a handful of times. The chain recombines TRBV20-1 with TRBJ2-7, with D tentatively TRBD2 (7 bases). Germline lookup yields CDR1 DFQATT and CDR2 SNEGSKA (reference sequence). The CDR3 totals 14 residues. V was clipped by 5 bases and J by 5 bases, with 19 bases between them. Here the CDR3 DNA reads TGCAGTGCTCCTAGGTCGGGGGGCCTGGACGAGCAGTACTTC. This sequence encodes CSAPRSGGLDEQYF.

This clonotype has at least ten counts. This chain links TRBV11-2 with TRBJ2-7; D ambiguous. Germline CDR1 SGHAT, CDR2 FQNNGV. Trimming cost V 3 bases and J 1 base, with 13 bases left between them. This CDR3 is 15 amino acids long. The CDR3 bases are TGTGCCAGCAGCTTGGCGTTGTTACGGTCCTACGAGCAGTACTTC. It codes for CASSLALLRSYEQYF.

In DNA form, the CDR3 reads TGTGCCAGCAGGCCAAGCGGGGGGGGATCCTACAATGAGCAGTTCTTC. This sequence encodes CASRPSGGGSYNEQFF. This chain connects TRBV27 to TRBJ2-1, with 10 bases matching TRBD2. Germline V CDR1 and CDR2: MNHEY, SMNVEV (reference sequence). Unmatched junction bases numbered 6, after V lost 6 bases and J lost 1 base. The CDR3 covers 16 residues.

The chain links TRBV14 to TRBJ2-3, with TRBD2 matching over 7 bases. From germline, CDR1 is SGHDN and CDR2 FVKESK. V lost 1 base, J lost 3 bases, and 7 bases stayed unmatched. The CDR3 has 16 residues. CDR3 sequence: CASSQVGRGETDTQYF. The CDR3, as DNA: TGTGCCAGCAGCCAAGTGGGCCGGGGGGAAACAGATACGCAGTATTTT. Full variable domain (outside the CDR3, taken from reference TRBV14 and TRBJ2-3): EAGVTQFPSHSVIEKGQTVTLRCDPISGHDNLYWYRRVMGKEIKFLLHFVKESKQDESGMPNNRFLAERTGGTYSTLKVQPAELEDSGVYFCASSQVGRGETDTQYFGPGTRLTVL.

This clonotype has more than one count but fewer than ten. The chain uses TRBV6-2 or TRBV6-3 and TRBJ2-7, with D possibly matching TRBD1 (5 bases). Germline V gene lookup returns CDR1 MNHEY and CDR2 SVGEGT. V lost 7 bases and J 5 bases, leaving 12 bases between the germline ends. The CDR3 is 12 amino acids. CDR3: CASTTGNDEQYF. The CDR3 region has the DNA TGTGCCAGCACCACAGGTAACGACGAGCAGTACTTC.

This clonotype has more than one count but fewer than ten. The rearrangement joins TRBV3-1 to TRBJ2-7; the match to TRBD1 covers 11 bases. Per germline, CDR1 LGHDT and CDR2 YNNKEL (reference sequence). This CDR3 is 14 amino acids long. Trimming at V came to 4 bases and at J to 7 bases, leaving 6 bases not matched to a gene. The CDR3 is CASSLSGTGGEQYF. The CDR3 DNA follows: TGTGCCAGCAGCCTGTCCGGGACAGGGGGAGAGCAGTACTTC.

In its sample, this clonotype was seen a few times. This chain uses TRBV11-2 with TRBJ1-1, with D possibly matching TRBD1 (6 bases). CDR3 size: 13 residues. Trimming cost V 4 bases and J 4 bases, with 10 bases left between them. Looked up from germline, CDR1 is SGHAT and CDR2 is FQNNGV. The CDR3 here is CASSSGQITEAFF. The CDR3 DNA reads TGTGCCAGCAGCTCCGGACAGATCACTGAAGCTTTCTTT.

This chain links TRBV28 with TRBJ2-3, with 11 bases that match TRBD2. Germline V gene sequence: CDR1 MDHEN, CDR2 SYDVKM. The CDR3 runs 13 residues. J lost 5 bases, V lost 9 bases, and 4 bases had no gene match. The CDR3 DNA follows: TGTGCCAGTAGCGGGGGGGCCAGAGATACGCAGTATTTT. It codes for CASSGGARDTQYF.

This clonotype was counted at least ten times. The V gene is TRBV6-2 or TRBV6-3, the J gene TRBJ1-6; TRBD1 agrees at 10 bases. Germline values: CDR1 MNHEY, CDR2 SVGEGT. V was clipped by 7 bases and J by 8 bases; unmatched bases: 5. The CDR3 length is 14 residues. CDR3 sequence (DNA): TGTGCCAGCAATCCGGGACAGGGGTATTCACCCCTCCACTTT. Translating gives CASNPGQGYSPLHF.

The chain has TRBV6-2 or TRBV6-3 and TRBJ2-5; 7 positions agree with TRBD2. V was clipped by 8 bases and J by 4 bases; unmatched bases: 13. CDR3 length equals 15 residues. Germline assignment: CDR1 MNHEY and CDR2 SVGEGT. The CDR3 spells CASRLAGTIGETQYF. The DNA of the CDR3 is TGTGCCAGCCGCCTCGCCGGGACTATAGGAGAGACCCAGTACTTC.

This clonotype was counted a few times. The chain employs TRBV2 and TRBJ2-3; 9 bases match TRBD2. Germline values: CDR1 SNHLY, CDR2 FYNNEI. The trim removed 3 bases at V and 1 base at J, leaving 8 bases unmatched. The CDR3 contains 17 residues. The CDR3 DNA follows: TGTGCCAGCAGTGATAGCGGGGGCCTCTCTGGCACAGATACGCAGTATTTT. This gives the protein CASSDSGGLSGTDTQYF.

The chain has TRBV7-2 and TRBJ2-1; D is unclear. V was shortened by 5 bases and J by 7 bases, with 12 bases between the two germline ends. CDR1 and CDR2 from the germline V gene are SGHTA and FQGNSA. The CDR3 runs to 13 residues. CDR3 residues: CASSTSELNEQFF. As DNA, the CDR3 is TGTGCCAGCAGCACCTCAGAATTAAATGAGCAGTTCTTC.

This clonotype was recorded many times. J is TRBJ2-3 and V is TRBV3-1; D possibly corresponds to TRBD2 (5 bases). V lost 0 bases to trimming and J lost 2 bases, with 12 bases between them. This CDR3 contains 16 residues. Germline assignment: CDR1 LGHDT and CDR2 YNNKEL (reference sequence). The CDR3, as DNA: TGTGCCAGCAGCCAAGATCCTAGAGGGCCCACAGATACGCAGTATTTT. It codes for CASSQDPRGPTDTQYF.

This clonotype has only a few counts. This chain links TRBV5-4 with TRBJ2-7, with 9 bases aligning to TRBD1. The germline gives CDR1 SGHNT, CDR2 YYREEE (reference sequence). This CDR3 spans 14 amino acids. Trimming took 0 bases from V and 9 from J; bases not matched to a gene: 7. The CDR3: CASSLAGTGKTQYF. The CDR3 region has the DNA TGTGCCAGCAGCTTGGCAGGGACAGGGAAGACGCAGTACTTC.

This clonotype was seen repeatedly, ten times or more. The chain recombines TRBV4-3 with TRBJ2-7; 8 positions match TRBD1. The V gene's germline CDR1 is LGHNA and CDR2 YSLEER. V dropped 1 base and J dropped 2; count of bases not matched to a gene: 10. CDR3 size: 17 residues. CDR3 residues: CASSQGLTGGSPYEQYF. In DNA form, the CDR3 reads TGCGCCAGCAGCCAAGGCCTAACAGGGGGTTCCCCCTACGAGCAGTACTTC.